The clone carrying this TCR beta chain was recorded only once. In TCRdb, the PCR reads were re-called with MiXCR into one record per CDR3 protein. The data contain 20,000 to 30,000 distinct CDR3 sequences, approximately 52% of them singletons. Samples came from patients with localized non-small cell lung adenocarcinoma. These data originate in a study of CD4 and CD8 cells across lung adenocarcinoma regions. The CDR3 has 16 residues. The germline CDR1 and CDR2 sequences are MNHNS and SASEGT. V and J are TRBV6-1 and TRBJ2-3, with D tentatively TRBD1 or TRBD2 (5 bases each). The end of the DNA aligns better with TRBJ2-7, so the J call may be wrong. The sequenced sample was CD4+ T cells from the center of a lung tumor. The clonotype was recovered from a male donor with lung adenocarcinoma. The CD4 and CD8 labels of this study may be unreliable. In DNA, the CDR3 is TGTGCCAGCAGTGTATCGGGGCGAAGAGCTAAAAACACGCAGTACTTC. Protein: CASSVSGRRAKNTQYF.